The rows below give T cell receptor beta chains drawn from one sample of a study of cytomegalovirus exposure and HLA in healthy donors. Clones were sequenced by immunoSEQ multiplex PCR, and TCRdb holds only the in-frame ones, with some missing. Of about 150,000 clones listed, roughly 75% are singletons. Input material: PBMCs. Receptors originate from a man between 18 and 29 years old in good health and CMV-seronegative. CDR3s include the opening cysteine and the closing phenylalanine or tryptophan. D genes are given only for firm matches.

j_gene | d_gene | v_gene | CDR3aa | CDR3nt
TRBJ1-5 | TRBD1 | TRBV10-3 | CAIRDDRDQPQHF | TGTGCCATCAGGGACGACAGGGATCAGCCCCAGCATTTT
TRBJ2-5 | TRBD1 | TRBV7-8 | CASSRDRQETQYF | TGTGCCAGCAGCCGGGACAGACAAGAGACCCAGTACTTC
TRBJ2-3 | TRBD2 | TRBV10-1 | CASSEARAGVVGDTDTQYF | TGCGCCAGCAGTGAGGCCCGAGCGGGAGTAGTCGGAGACACAGATACGCAGTATTTT
TRBJ1-1 | TRBD1 | TRBV10-1 | CASSLTGGTEAFF | TGCGCCAGCAGCCTGACAGGGGGAACTGAAGCTTTCTTT
TRBJ1-5 | TRBD1 | TRBV19 | CASSIDRGSNQPQHF | TGTGCCAGTAGTATTGACAGGGGATCCAATCAGCCCCAGCATTTT
TRBJ1-1 | TRBD1 | TRBV19 | CASSPGQGEAFF | TGTGCCAGTAGTCCCGGACAGGGCGAAGCTTTCTTT
TRBJ1-5 | . | TRBV6-1 | CASDTGSGYQPQHF | TGTGCCAGCGATACAGGGAGTGGGTATCAGCCCCAGCATTTT
TRBJ2-2 | . | TRBV27 | CASKLMRFTGELFF | TGTGCCAGCAAACTCATGCGATTCACCGGGGAGCTGTTTTTT
TRBJ2-1 | . | TRBV18 | CASSPQGAFKDEQFF | TGTGCCAGCTCACCACAAGGGGCCTTTAAGGATGAGCAGTTCTTC
TRBJ2-7 | . | TRBV7-2 | CASRERGSSYEQYF | TGTGCCAGCAGAGAGAGAGGGAGCTCCTACGAGCAGTACTTC
TRBJ2-5 | TRBD2 | TRBV9 | CASSAGLAGSGETQYF | TGTGCCAGCAGCGCCGGACTAGCGGGTTCCGGGGAGACCCAGTACTTC
TRBJ1-1 | TRBD1 | TRBV18 | CASSAYGQVMNTEAFF | TGTGCCAGCTCGGCCTACGGACAGGTCATGAACACTGAAGCTTTCTTT
TRBJ2-4 | . | TRBV28 | CASSLVAALAKNIQYF | TGTGCCAGCAGTTTAGTGGCGGCACTAGCCAAAAACATTCAGTACTTC
TRBJ2-7 | . | TRBV27 | CATRAASSYEQYF | TGTGCCACCAGGGCGGCCTCCTCCTACGAGCAGTACTTC
TRBJ2-1 | TRBD2 | TRBV5-5 | CASGTRGGRVVNEQFF | TGTGCCAGCGGGACCAGGGGCGGGAGGGTAGTTAATGAGCAGTTCTTC